The clone carrying this TCR beta chain was recorded only once. Its target is not known. The data stem from a study of T cell responses to AZD1222 COVID-19 vaccine. Points from the study as a whole: Clonal diversity was possibly underestimated, and white British individuals and females predominated among donors. Spike-specific TCR depth and breadth grew after two AZD1222 doses.

The data were produced by immunoSEQ multiplex PCR, yet TCRdb's version contains in-frame clones alone and is incomplete. Found here are more than 140,000 clones, approximately 88% of them singletons; the top ten hold around 2.3%. Sequencing was performed on peripheral blood, taken on day 0 of AZD1222 vaccination. The receptor was derived from an adult in good health.

The chain's CDR3 is CASSRSGLAGGQVGELFF. The CDR3 DNA follows: TGTGCCAGCAGTAGGAGTGGACTAGCGGGAGGACAGGTCGGGGAGCTGTTTTTT. V gene TRBV6-2 or TRBV6-3 combines with J gene TRBJ2-2, with 14 bases identical to TRBD2. Germline V gives CDR1 MNHEY, CDR2 SVGEGT. The CDR3 is 18 amino acids. J lost 7 bases, V lost 5 bases, and 12 bases had no gene match.